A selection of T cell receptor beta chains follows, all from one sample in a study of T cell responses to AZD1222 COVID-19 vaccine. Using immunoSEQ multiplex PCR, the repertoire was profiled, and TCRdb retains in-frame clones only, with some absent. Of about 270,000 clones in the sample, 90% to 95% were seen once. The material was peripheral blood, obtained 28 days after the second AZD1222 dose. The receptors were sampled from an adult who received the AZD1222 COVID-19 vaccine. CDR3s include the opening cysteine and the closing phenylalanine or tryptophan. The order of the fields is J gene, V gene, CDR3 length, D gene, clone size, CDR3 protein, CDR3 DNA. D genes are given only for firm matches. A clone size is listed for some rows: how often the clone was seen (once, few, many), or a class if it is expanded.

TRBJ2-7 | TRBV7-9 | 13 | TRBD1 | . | CASSLDRGYEQYF | TGTGCCAGCAGCTTGGACAGGGGATACGAGCAGTACTTC
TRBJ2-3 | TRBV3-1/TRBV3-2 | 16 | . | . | CASSQVEGSNGVTQYF | TGTGCCAGCAGCCAAGTAGAGGGCAGTAACGGGGTTACGCAGTATTTT
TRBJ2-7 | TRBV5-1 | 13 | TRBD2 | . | CASSLAGGDEQYF | TGCGCCAGCAGCTTGGCCGGGGGGGACGAGCAGTACTTC
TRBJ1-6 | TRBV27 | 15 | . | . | CASRGGRGGDSPLHF | TGTGCCAGCAGGGGGGGGAGAGGGGGAGATTCACCCCTCCACTTT
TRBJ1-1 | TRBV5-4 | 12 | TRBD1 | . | CASSDSGGQAFF | TGTGCCAGCAGCGACTCAGGGGGGCAGGCTTTCTTT
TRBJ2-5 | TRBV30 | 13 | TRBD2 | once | CAWSWREKETQYF | TGTGCCTGGAGTTGGCGGGAGAAGGAGACCCAGTACTTC
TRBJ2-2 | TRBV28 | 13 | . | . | CASSLPGAGELFF | TGTGCCAGCAGTTTGCCCGGGGCCGGGGAGCTGTTTTTT
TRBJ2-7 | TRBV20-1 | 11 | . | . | CSFGSIYEQYF | TGCAGTTTCGGGTCGATCTACGAGCAGTACTTC
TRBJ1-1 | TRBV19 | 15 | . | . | CASNSGAYMNTEAFF | TGTGCCAGTAATTCAGGGGCTTACATGAACACTGAAGCTTTCTTT
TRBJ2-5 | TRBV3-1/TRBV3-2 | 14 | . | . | CASSHWGNQETQYF | TGTGCCAGCAGCCACTGGGGGAATCAAGAGACCCAGTACTTC
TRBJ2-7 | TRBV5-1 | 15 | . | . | CASSLSGQGVHEQYF | TGCGCCAGCAGCTTGAGCGGCCAGGGAGTACACGAGCAGTACTTC
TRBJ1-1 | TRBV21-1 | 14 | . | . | CASSIGDSNTEAFF | TGTGCCAGCAGCATAGGAGACAGTAACACTGAAGCTTTCTTT
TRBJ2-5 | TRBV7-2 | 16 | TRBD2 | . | CASSPGLAGVWETQYF | TGTGCCAGCAGCCCGGGACTAGCGGGAGTTTGGGAGACCCAGTACTTC
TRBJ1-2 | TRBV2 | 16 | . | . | CASSEQGSSLGYGYTF | TGTGCCAGCAGTGAGCAGGGATCTTCGCTCGGCTATGGCTACACCTTC
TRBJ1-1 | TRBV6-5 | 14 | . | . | CAISLGTVNTEAFF | TGTGCTATTTCGCTGGGAACCGTGAACACTGAAGCTTTCTTT
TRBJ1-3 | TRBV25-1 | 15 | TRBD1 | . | CASSELQGARNTIYF | TGTGCCAGCAGTGAATTGCAGGGGGCTAGAAACACCATATATTTT
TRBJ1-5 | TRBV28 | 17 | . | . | CASSPFPGAPRDQPQHF | TGTGCCAGCAGTCCTTTTCCAGGGGCCCCGCGTGATCAGCCCCAGCATTTT
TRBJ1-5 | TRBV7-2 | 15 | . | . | CASTRSGTSNQPQHF | TGTGCCAGCACCCGAAGCGGGACGTCGAATCAGCCCCAGCATTTT
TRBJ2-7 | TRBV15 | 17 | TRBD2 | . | CATSRGPSGVPSREQYF | TGTGCCACCAGCAGAGGCCCTAGCGGGGTTCCTTCGCGGGAGCAGTACTTC
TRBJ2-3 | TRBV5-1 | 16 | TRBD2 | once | CASSDHRAGGTDTQYF | TGCGCCAGCAGCGACCACCGAGCGGGGGGCACAGATACGCAGTATTTT
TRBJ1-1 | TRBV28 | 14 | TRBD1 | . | CASSGQGGRTEAFF | TGTGCCAGCAGTGGACAGGGGGGCCGAACTGAAGCTTTCTTT
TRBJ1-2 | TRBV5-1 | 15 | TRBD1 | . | CASSPPGTGADGYTF | TGCGCCAGCAGCCCCCCCGGGACAGGGGCCGATGGCTACACCTTC
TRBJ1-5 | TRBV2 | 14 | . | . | CASAGANSNQPQHF | TGTGCCAGCGCGGGGGCTAATAGCAATCAGCCCCAGCATTTT
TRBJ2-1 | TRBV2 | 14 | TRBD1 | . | CASSSRDRYNEQFF | TGTGCCAGCAGTTCCCGGGACAGATACAATGAGCAGTTCTTC
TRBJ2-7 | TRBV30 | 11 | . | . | CAGGRAYEQYF | TGTGCCGGAGGCAGGGCCTACGAGCAGTACTTC
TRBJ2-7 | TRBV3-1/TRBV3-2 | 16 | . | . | CASSPVVRTGSYEQYF | TGTGCCAGCAGCCCCGTGGTGAGGACGGGCTCCTACGAGCAGTACTTC
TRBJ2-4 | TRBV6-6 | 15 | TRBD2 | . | CASSRLAEAKNIQYF | TGTGCCAGCAGCAGACTAGCGGAAGCCAAAAACATTCAGTACTTC
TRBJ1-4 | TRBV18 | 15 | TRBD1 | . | CASSPVDRGNEKLFF | TGTGCCAGCTCACCTGTAGACAGGGGTAATGAAAAACTGTTTTTT
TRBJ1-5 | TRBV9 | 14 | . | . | CASSTSAFNQPQHF | TGTGCCAGCAGCACCTCGGCATTCAATCAGCCCCAGCATTTT
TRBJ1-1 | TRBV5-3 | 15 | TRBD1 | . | CARSLAGGWDTEAFF | TGTGCCAGAAGCTTGGCAGGGGGCTGGGACACTGAAGCTTTCTTT
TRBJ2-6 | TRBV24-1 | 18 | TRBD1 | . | CATSGLGDRGNGANVLTF | TGTGCCACCAGTGGCCTCGGGGACAGGGGAAACGGGGCCAACGTCCTGACTTTC
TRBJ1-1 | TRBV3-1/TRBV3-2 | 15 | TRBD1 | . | CASSLYGTVNTEAFF | TGTGCCAGCAGCCTTTACGGGACAGTTAACACTGAAGCTTTCTTT
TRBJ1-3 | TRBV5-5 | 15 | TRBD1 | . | CASSPGQHSGNTIYF | TGTGCCAGCAGCCCGGGACAGCACTCTGGAAACACCATATATTTT
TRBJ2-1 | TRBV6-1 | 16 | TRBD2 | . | CASSEWLAGGRNEQFF | TGTGCCAGCAGTGAATGGCTAGCGGGAGGAAGGAATGAGCAGTTCTTC
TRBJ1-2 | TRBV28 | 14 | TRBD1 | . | CASSFPTGTYGYTF | TGTGCCAGCAGTTTTCCGACAGGGACCTATGGCTACACCTTC
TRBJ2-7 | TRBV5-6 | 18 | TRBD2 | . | CASSSGWAGPLAVYEQYF | TGTGCCAGCAGCTCCGGGTGGGCAGGGCCACTAGCGGTTTACGAGCAGTACTTC
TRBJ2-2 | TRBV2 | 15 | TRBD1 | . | CASSPDRGLTGELFF | TGTGCCAGCAGCCCGGACAGGGGGCTTACCGGGGAGCTGTTTTTT
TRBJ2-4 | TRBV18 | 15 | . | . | CASSPRSGVLNIQYF | TGTGCCAGCTCACCACGGTCGGGAGTGTTAAACATTCAGTACTTC
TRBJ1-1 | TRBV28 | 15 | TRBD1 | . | CASSSGGALNTEAFF | TGTGCCAGCAGTTCAGGGGGCGCCTTGAACACTGAAGCTTTCTTT
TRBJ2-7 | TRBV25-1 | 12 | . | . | CASSDGFLEQYF | TGTGCCAGCAGTGACGGATTCCTCGAGCAGTACTTC
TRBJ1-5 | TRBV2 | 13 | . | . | CASSANGNQPQHF | TGTGCCAGCAGTGCTAACGGTAATCAGCCCCAGCATTTT
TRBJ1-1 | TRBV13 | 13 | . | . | CASSLPPNTEAFF | TGTGCCAGCAGCTTACCGCCGAACACTGAAGCTTTCTTT
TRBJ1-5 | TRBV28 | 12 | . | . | CASSPSYQPQHF | TGTGCCAGCAGCCCCTCCTATCAGCCCCAGCATTTT
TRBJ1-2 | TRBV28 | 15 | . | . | CASTLGLAANYGYTF | TGTGCCAGCACCCTCGGGCTGGCGGCAAACTATGGCTACACCTTC
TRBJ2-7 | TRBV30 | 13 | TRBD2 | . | CAWSRTSGYEQYF | TGTGCCTGGAGTCGGACTAGCGGGTACGAGCAGTACTTC
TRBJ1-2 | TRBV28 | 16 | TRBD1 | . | CASSSTGTVTLGGYTF | TGTGCCAGCAGTTCGACCGGGACAGTCACCCTAGGTGGCTACACCTTC
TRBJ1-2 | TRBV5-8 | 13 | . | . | CASSFGRVYGYTF | TGTGCCAGCAGCTTTGGCAGAGTCTATGGCTACACCTTC
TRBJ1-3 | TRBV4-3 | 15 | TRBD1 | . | CASSQVGTGRNTIYF | TGCGCCAGCAGCCAGGTGGGGACAGGGAGAAACACCATATATTTT
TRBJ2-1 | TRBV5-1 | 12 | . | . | CASSGSYNEQFF | TGCGCCAGCTCTGGATCCTACAATGAGCAGTTCTTC
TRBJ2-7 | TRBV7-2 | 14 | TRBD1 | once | CASSSGQGAYEQYF | TGTGCCAGCAGCTCGGGACAGGGGGCCTACGAGCAGTACTTC
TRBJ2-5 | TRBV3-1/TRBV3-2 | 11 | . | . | CASSQAETQYF | TGTGCCAGCAGCCAAGCGGAGACCCAGTACTTC
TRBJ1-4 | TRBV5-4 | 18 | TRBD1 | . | CASSLARDSDATNEKLFF | TGTGCCAGCAGCTTGGCGCGGGACAGCGATGCCACTAATGAAAAACTGTTTTTT
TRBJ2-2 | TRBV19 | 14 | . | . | CATKDQIVGGELFF | TGTGCCACCAAAGACCAAATCGTTGGCGGGGAGCTGTTTTTT
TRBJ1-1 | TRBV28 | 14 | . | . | CASSPPSPNTEAFF | TGTGCCAGCAGTCCCCCCTCCCCGAACACTGAAGCTTTCTTT
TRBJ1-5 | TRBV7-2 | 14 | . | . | CASSLLALNQPQHF | TGTGCCAGCAGCTTACTTGCACTAAATCAGCCCCAGCATTTT
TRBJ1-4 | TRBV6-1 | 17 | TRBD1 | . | CASSVRTGGSTNEKLFF | TGTGCCAGCAGTGTCAGGACAGGGGGTTCAACTAATGAAAAACTGTTTTTT
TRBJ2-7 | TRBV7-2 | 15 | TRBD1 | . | CASSLFGTGGEEQYF | TGTGCCAGCAGCTTATTTGGGACAGGGGGCGAAGAGCAGTACTTC